This T cell receptor beta chain emerged from a study of cytomegalovirus exposure and HLA in healthy donors. Overall study results and limits: The authors confirmed in vitro that three CMV-associated chains were specific for CMV antigens.

The ends lost 5 bases at V and 4 bases at J; junction bases unmatched: 10. The length of the CDR3 is 15 residues. CDR1 is SQVTM and CDR2 is ANQGSEA in the germline V gene. This table comes from immunoSEQ multiplex PCR, and its TCRdb copy is limited to in-frame clones, with some not included. The sample gives around 130,000 clones, over 85% of which show up once; around 3.1% is in the top ten. These donors were members of the roughly 120-subject validation cohort, a group separate from the roughly 670-subject first cohort. Note on this clone: Its antigen is unidentified.

The rearrangement joins TRBV29-1 to TRBJ2-1; 8 nucleotides align to TRBD1. What was sequenced was PBMCs. The clonotype comes from a man between 25 and 39 years old in good health and CMV-seronegative. As DNA, the CDR3 is TGCAGCGTTCCAATGACAGGGGACTCGTACAATGAGCAGTTCTTC. It yields the protein CSVPMTGDSYNEQFF.